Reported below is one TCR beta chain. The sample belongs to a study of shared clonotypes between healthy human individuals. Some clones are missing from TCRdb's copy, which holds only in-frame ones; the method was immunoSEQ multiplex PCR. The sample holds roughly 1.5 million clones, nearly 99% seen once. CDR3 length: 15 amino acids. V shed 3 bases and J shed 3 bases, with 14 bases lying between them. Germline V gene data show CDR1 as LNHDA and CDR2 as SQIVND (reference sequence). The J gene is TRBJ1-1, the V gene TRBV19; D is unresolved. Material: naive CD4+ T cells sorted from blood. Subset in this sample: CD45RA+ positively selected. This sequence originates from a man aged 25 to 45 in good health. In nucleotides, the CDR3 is TGTGCCAGTAGTATCCACCTTGGGCAGGACACTGAAGCTTTCTTT. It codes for CASSIHLGQDTEAFF.